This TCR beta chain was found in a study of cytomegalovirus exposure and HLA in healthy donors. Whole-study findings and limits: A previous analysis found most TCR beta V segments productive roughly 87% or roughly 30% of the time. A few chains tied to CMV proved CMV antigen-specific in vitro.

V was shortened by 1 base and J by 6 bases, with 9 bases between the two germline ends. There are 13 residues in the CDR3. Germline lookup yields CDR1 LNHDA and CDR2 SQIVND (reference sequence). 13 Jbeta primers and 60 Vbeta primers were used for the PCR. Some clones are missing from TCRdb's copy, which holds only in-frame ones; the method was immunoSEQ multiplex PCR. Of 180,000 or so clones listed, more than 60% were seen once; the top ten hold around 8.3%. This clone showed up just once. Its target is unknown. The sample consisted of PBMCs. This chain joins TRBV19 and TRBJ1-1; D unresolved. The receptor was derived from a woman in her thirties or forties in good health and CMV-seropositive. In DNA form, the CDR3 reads TGTGCCAGTAGTATAGGTCGTGGGCCTGAAGCTTTCTTT. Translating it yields CASSIGRGPEAFF.